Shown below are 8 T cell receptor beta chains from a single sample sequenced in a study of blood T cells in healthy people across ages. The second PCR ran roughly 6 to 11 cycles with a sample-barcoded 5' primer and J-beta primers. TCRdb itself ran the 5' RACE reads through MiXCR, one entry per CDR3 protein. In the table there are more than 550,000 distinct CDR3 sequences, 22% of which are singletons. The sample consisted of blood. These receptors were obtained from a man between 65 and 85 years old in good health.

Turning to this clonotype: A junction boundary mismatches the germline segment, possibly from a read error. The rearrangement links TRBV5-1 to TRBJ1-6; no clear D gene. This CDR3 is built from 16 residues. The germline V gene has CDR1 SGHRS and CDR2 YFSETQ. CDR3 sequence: CASSLAGLQYGSPLHF. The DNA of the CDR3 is TGCGCCAGTAGCTTGGCCGGGTTACAGTACGGATCACCCCTCCACTTT.

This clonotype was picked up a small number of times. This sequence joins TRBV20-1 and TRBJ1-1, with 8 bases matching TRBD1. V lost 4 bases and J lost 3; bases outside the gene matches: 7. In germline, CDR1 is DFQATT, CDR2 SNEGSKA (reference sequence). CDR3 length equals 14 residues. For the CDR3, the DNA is TGCAGTGCTACCAGGGGGCTTGGAGACACTGAAGCTTTCTTT. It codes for CSATRGLGDTEAFF.

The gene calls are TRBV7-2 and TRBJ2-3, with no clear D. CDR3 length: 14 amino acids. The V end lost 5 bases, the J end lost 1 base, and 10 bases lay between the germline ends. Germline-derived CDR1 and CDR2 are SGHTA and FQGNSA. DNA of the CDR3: TGTGCCAGCAGCCCAGCCCCGGGCACAGATACGCAGTATTTT. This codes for CASSPAPGTDTQYF. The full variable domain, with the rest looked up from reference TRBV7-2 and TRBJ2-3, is GAGVSQSPSNKVTEKGKDVELRCDPISGHTALYWYRQSLGQGLEFLIYFQGNSAPDKSGLPSDRFSAERTGGSVSTLTIQRTQQEDSAVYLCASSPAPGTDTQYFGPGTRLTVL.

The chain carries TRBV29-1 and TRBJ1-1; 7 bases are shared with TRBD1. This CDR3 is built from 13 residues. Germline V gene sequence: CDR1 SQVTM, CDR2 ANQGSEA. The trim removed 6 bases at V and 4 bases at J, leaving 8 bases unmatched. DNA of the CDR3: TGCAGCGTACTGACAGGGTACGGCACTGAAGCTTTCTTT. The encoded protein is CSVLTGYGTEAFF. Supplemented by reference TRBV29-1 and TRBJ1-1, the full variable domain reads SAVISQKPSRDICQRGTSLTIQCQVDSQVTMMFWYRQQPGQSLTLIATANQGSEATYESGFVIDKFPISRPNLTFSTLTVSNMSPEDSSIYLCSVLTGYGTEAFFGQGTRLTVV.

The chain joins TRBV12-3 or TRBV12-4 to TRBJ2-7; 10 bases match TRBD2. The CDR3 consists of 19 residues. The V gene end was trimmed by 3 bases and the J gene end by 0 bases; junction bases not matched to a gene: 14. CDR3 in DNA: TGTGCCAGCAGTTTTAAGGGTCGGTTCGGACTAGCGGTCTCCTACGAGCAGTACTTC. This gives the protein CASSFKGRFGLAVSYEQYF.

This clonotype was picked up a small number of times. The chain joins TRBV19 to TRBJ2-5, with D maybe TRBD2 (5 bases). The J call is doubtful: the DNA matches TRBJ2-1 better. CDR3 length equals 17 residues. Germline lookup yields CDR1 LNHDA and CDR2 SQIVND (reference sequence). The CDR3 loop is CASSIDPVGVVFNEQFF. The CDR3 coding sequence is TGTGCCAGTAGTATAGATCCTGTGGGAGTAGTCTTTAATGAGCAGTTCTTC.

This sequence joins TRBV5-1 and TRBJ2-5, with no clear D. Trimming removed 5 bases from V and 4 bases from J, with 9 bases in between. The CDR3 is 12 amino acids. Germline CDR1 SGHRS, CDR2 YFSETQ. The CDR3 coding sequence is TGCGCCAGCAGATCCTCGGTAGAGACCCAGTACTTC. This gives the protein CASRSSVETQYF.

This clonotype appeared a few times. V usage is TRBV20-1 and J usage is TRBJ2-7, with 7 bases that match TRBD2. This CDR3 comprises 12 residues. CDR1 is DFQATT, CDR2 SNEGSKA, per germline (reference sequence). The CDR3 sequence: CRARGETYEQYF. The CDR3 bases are TGCAGGGCCCGGGGGGAGACCTACGAGCAGTACTTC.